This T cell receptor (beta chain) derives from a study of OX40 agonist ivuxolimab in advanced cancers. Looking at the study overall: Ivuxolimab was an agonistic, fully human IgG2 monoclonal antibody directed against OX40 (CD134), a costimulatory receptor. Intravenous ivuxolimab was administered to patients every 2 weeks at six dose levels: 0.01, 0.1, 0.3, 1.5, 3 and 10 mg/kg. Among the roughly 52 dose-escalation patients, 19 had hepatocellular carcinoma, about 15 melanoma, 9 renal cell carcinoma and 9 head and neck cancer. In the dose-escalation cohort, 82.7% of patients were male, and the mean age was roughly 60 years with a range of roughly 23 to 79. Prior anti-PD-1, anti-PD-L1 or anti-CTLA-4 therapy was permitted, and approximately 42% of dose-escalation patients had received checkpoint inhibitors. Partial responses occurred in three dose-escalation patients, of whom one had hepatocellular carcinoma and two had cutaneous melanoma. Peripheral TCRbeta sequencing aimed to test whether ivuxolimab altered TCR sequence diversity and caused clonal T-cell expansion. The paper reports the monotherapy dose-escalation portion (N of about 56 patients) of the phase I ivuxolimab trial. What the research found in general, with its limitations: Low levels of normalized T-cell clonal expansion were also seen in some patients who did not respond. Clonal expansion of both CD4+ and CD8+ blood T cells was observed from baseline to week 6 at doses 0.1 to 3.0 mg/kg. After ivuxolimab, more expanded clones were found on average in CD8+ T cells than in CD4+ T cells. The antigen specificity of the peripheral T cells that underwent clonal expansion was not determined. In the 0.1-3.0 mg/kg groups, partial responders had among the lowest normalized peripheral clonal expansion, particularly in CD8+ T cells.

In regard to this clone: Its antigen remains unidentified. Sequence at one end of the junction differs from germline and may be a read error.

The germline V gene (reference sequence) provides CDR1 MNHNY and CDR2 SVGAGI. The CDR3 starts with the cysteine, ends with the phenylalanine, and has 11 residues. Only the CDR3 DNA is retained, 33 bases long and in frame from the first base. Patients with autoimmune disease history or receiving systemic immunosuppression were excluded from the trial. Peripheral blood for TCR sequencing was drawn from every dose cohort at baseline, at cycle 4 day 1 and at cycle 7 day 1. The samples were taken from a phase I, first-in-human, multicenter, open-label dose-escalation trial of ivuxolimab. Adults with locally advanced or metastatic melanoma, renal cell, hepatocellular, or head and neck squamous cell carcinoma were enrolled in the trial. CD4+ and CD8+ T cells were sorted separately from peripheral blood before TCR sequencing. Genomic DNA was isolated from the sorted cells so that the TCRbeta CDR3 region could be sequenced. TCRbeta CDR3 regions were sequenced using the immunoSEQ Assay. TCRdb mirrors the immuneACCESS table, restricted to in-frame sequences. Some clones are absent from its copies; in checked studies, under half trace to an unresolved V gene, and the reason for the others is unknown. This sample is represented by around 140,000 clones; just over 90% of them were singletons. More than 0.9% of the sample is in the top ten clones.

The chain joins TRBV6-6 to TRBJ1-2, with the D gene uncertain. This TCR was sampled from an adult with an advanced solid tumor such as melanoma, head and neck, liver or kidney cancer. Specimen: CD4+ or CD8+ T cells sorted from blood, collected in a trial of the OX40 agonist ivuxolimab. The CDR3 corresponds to CASIYVEGYTF. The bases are TGTGCCAGCATTTACGTCGAAGGCTACACCTTC.